This T cell receptor (beta chain) was captured by sequencing in a study of long-term antiretroviral therapy in people with HIV (dated by TCRdb to between 2022 and 2023). Some background on the complete study: The earliest samples were collected roughly a decade before the 2015 WHO recommendation for immediate ART, at a time when ART was usually postponed until CD4 counts fell. A retrospective serial study tested whether ART initiation and durable HIV suppression were associated with changes in peripheral blood TRB repertoire composition and diversity. From some 33 adults with confirmed HIV infection, the cohort provided under 250 cryopreserved PBMC samples, gathered serially across a mean of approximately six years (range 1-12). Among the approximately 32 participants with HIV, approximately 10 were female. No cross-contamination during QIAcube processing was shown when test extractions of a monoclonal T-cell line were performed alongside some 33 polyclonal samples.

About this clone itself: The target of this receptor is not known. No per-base quality is available; no much larger clone lies one base away.

Participants were included only if at least one PBMC sample before ART initiation and at least two post-ART samples were available. Treatment was received in the United States of America by all participants with HIV. Cryopreserved samples of about 1-10 million PBMC were thawed and washed before DNA extraction. At the time of the earliest PBMC sample, participants with HIV were aged between about 23 and 54 years. PBMC samples were contributed by each participant from 1-4 timepoints before ART initiation and 2-8 timepoints after ART initiation, with a median of 7 samples. For every participant, serial HIV viral load, CD4+ T-cell count, ART history and demographic data were obtained. A Qiagen kit on a QIAcube was used to extract genomic DNA from unsorted PBMC, with samples processed in batches of 12. Broad study findings and their caveats: HIV repertoires had narrower CDR3 length ranges than controls, and the network structure suggested an antigen-experienced repertoire that shifted only slightly toward naive after ART. Inferences about post-ART repertoire changes are limited because no data were available on ART adherence, viral resistance or therapy changes. The samples span the years 2004 to 2017, and the ART regimens used at that time may not be as effective as current regimens. Because PBMC availability was limited, only the TCR beta chain was sequenced, with no alpha chain pairing. Starting ART was linked to a significant rise in TRB diversity, yet even with long-term ART the diversity remained significantly lower than in transplant donor controls. Unsorted PBMC were profiled instead of sorted CD4+ and CD8+ T cells because pre-ART samples had limited cell numbers. Expanded TRB clones identified before ART initiation dominated the repertoire at all time points, although this dominance fluctuated and declined in many PLHIV after ART.

Sequencing of the TRB variable region was done with the immunoSEQ hsTCRB v3.0 assay at survey level resolution. The targeted TRB sequencing depth was roughly 35,000-50,000 T-cell genomes per sample. An Illumina MiSeq with a v3 150-cycle kit was used to sequence the pooled TRB libraries. The source study handled its data this way. Repertoire analysis was performed in R inside a reproducible Nextflow workflow that covered QC, data transformation and analysis. Custom analyses were implemented in LymphoSeq2, an R package for AIRR-Seq data exploration. A few samples that yielded fewer than 5000 total TRB sequences were excluded, so that 200 or so HIV repertoires were analyzed. Of the roughly 180 retained HIV repertoires, 55 to 60 were collected before and around 130 after ART initiation. Each repertoire was downsampled to 5000 TRB nucleotide sequences, and summary statistics were averaged across 100 downsampling iterations. Only TRB sequences with CDR3 regions of at least seven amino acids were retained for analysis. Diversity was assessed using a clonality score derived from Shannon entropy and using the Gini coefficient. In the repertoire networks, any two of the top 5000 CDR3 amino acid sequences were linked whenever the two sequences differed by an edit distance of one. Antigen specificity groups and MHC restriction were predicted for TRB CDR3 amino acid sequences with GLIPH2. Known CMV, EBV, HIV or tissue antigen associations were flagged by matching CDR3 amino acid sequences against VDJdb and McPAS-TCR. Pre-ART, post-ART and control groups were compared with Wilcoxon signed-rank tests and Holm-Bonferroni correction. TCRdb holds this immuneACCESS table with in-frame rearrangements only. Some clones are missing; in checked studies, unresolved V genes explain under half, and the rest has no known cause. V and J calls and clone size follow that table, whereas D and trimming were derived from the DNA. Counted in this sample were around 15,000 clones; about 88% of them appeared once. 12% of the sample rests with the top ten.

This clonotype was sampled from a middle-aged man with HIV. This specimen was unsorted PBMCs, taken 6.9 years after starting antiretroviral therapy.

The nucleotide sequence is given as TGTGCCAGCAGTGAAATAGCGGGAGCTGGCGCAGATACGCAGTATTTT. Translated, it reads CASSEIAGAGADTQYF. The rearranged chain carries TRBV6-4 and TRBJ2-3; a stretch of 9 junction bases matches TRBD2. The CDR3 measures 16 amino acids from cysteine to phenylalanine. Only the CDR3 DNA stays, 48 bases, in frame from base 1. CDR1 and CDR2 are read off the germline V gene as MRHNA and SNTAGT. V has 3 bases trimmed and J has 4 bases trimmed; junction bases matching no gene number 8.